The 6 T cell receptor beta chains reported below all come from one sample, sequenced in a study of T cells in localized non-small cell lung cancer. Only in-frame clones appear in the TCRdb table, and some are missing; sequencing was by immunoSEQ multiplex PCR. The profile shows some 55,000 clones, under 85% of them singletons. Here the sequenced sample was peripheral blood, taken before any cancer treatment. These receptors originate from a female donor at least 60 years old with stage II squamous cell lung carcinoma.

This clone has a handful of counts. The CDR3 sequence: CAWSLTGALQETQYF. The CDR3 DNA follows: TGTGCCTGGAGCCTTACAGGGGCGTTACAAGAGACCCAGTACTTC. The chain is built from TRBV30 and TRBJ2-5; 7 bases match TRBD1. The CDR3 covers 15 residues. V was pared by 3 bases and J by 2 bases, with 9 bases of the junction left unmatched. CDR1 and CDR2 from the germline V gene are GTSNPN and SVGIG (reference sequence).

This clone has a single count. The genes are TRBV5-8 and TRBJ1-3; D remains unclear. Germline assignment: CDR1 SGHTS and CDR2 YDEGEE. Trimming pared 4 bases from V and 2 bases from J, leaving 13 bases between. The CDR3 is 15 residues long. The CDR3 DNA sequence: TGTGCCAGCAGCCAGTCACGGGCGACTGGAAACACCATATATTTT. Translated, it gives CASSQSRATGNTIYF.

This clone appeared a few times. The V and J genes are TRBV9 and TRBJ1-6; 7 positions agree with TRBD1. Germline V gene lookup returns CDR1 SGDLS and CDR2 YYNGEE. The CDR3 sequence is 14 residues long. J lost 9 bases, V lost 4 bases, and 7 bases had no gene match. CDR3 nucleotides: TGTGCCAGCAGCCCCACAGGGGTTTCTTCACCCCTCCACTTT. Translation: CASSPTGVSSPLHF.

V and J are TRBV30 and TRBJ2-7; 8 bases align to TRBD2. CDR3 length: 11 residues. J lost 12 bases, V lost 3 bases, and 7 bases had no gene match. Looked up from germline, CDR1 is GTSNPN and CDR2 is SVGIG (reference sequence). Here the CDR3 reads CAWSGGGLTYF. CDR3 sequence (DNA): TGTGCCTGGAGCGGCGGGGGGCTCACGTACTTC.

The CDR3 region has the DNA TGTGCCAGCAGTTACAGCGGGGGCGCTAACAATGAGCAGTTCTTC. It specifies CASSYSGGANNEQFF. The V and J genes are TRBV6-5 and TRBJ2-1; 8 positions match TRBD2. Germline trimming cut 2 bases from V and 5 bases from J; bases unmatched to any gene: 5. Germline values: CDR1 MNHEY, CDR2 SVGAGI. CDR3 length equals 15 residues.

V and J are TRBV12-5 and TRBJ1-1; 7 nucleotides align to TRBD1. Germline assignment: CDR1 LGHNT and CDR2 FRNRAP. The length of the CDR3 is 14 residues. The J segment lost 5 bases and the V segment lost 4 bases, leaving 7 bases of the junction unmatched. CDR3 loop: CASGSQGLGTEAFF. The CDR3 DNA reads TGTGCTAGTGGTTCACAGGGGTTAGGGACTGAAGCTTTCTTT.